This is a list of T cell receptor beta chains from one sample in a study of blood T cell repertoires in COVID-19. The assay was immunoSEQ multiplex PCR, and TCRdb's table has in-frame clones only and misses some. The data hold approximately 300,000 clones, with around 81% observed a single time. The sample taken for sequencing was peripheral blood. Every receptor here comes from a woman between 45 and 65 years old with active or convalescent COVID-19. The conserved cysteine and the conserved F or W are not part of the CDR3 here. Size tells how often a clone was seen (once, few, many) or the class of an expanded clone, and some rows leave it out.

cdr3_aa j_call v_call clone_size
ASSFQGADTEAF TRBJ1-1 TRBV11-2 .
ATSPGVTGTVVNYGYT TRBJ1-2 TRBV15 .
ASSDLTSGYKGAYEQY TRBJ2-7 TRBV10-1 few
ASSRLAGTSGRVNEQF TRBJ2-1 TRBV4-1 .
ASSPLTEREERNEQF TRBJ2-1 TRBV27 .
ASSESGRTYEQY TRBJ2-7 TRBV6-1 .
ASSPKSPAGVFRHEQY TRBJ2-7 TRBV7-9 once
ASSLAMGAGSYNEQF TRBJ2-1 TRBV7-8 .
ASSVSGLYGYT TRBJ1-2 TRBV25-1 .
ASSFKGADTQY TRBJ2-3 TRBV12-3/TRBV12-4 .
ASSSHGTRNTEAF TRBJ1-1 TRBV7-8 .
ASSPPGLGSYEQY TRBJ2-7 TRBV18 few
ASSSTPGQGNYGYT TRBJ1-2 TRBV6-5 .
ASSLEDLDEAF TRBJ1-1 TRBV28 .
ASSPRMGANVLT TRBJ2-6 TRBV7-2 .
ASSLFAGESYNEQF TRBJ2-1 TRBV7-8 once
ASSLGGAGSSGELF TRBJ2-2 TRBV5-1 few
ASSQDGGAVGSHQPQH TRBJ1-5 TRBV3-1/TRBV3-2 .
ASSQDWLAGAGPIQETQY TRBJ2-5 TRBV3-1/TRBV3-2 .
ASSRAGTNYGYT TRBJ1-2 TRBV28 .
ASSAGQSTMNEQF TRBJ2-1 TRBV7-9 .
ASPTSGSSYNEQF TRBJ2-1 TRBV19 .
AWNAKRTGNLYSGYT TRBJ1-2 TRBV30 .
SGLRDRGYNEQF TRBJ2-1 TRBV29-1 .
AAGTVGEQF TRBJ2-1 TRBV12-3/TRBV12-4 .
ASRRTGVRNQPQH TRBJ1-5 TRBV2 .
ASSFGGQYNYGYT TRBJ1-2 TRBV9 once
ASRPFTGGGGELF TRBJ2-2 TRBV27 .
ASSPPLAGGFYNEQF TRBJ2-1 TRBV5-4 .
ASSLRTSGATDTQY TRBJ2-3 TRBV5-1 .
SAGQATEAF TRBJ1-1 TRBV20-1 .
ASSVLGGETQY TRBJ2-5 TRBV5-1 many
ASSPLAGSGETQY TRBJ2-5 TRBV5-6 once
ASSLSDSHNSPLH TRBJ1-6 TRBV27 .
ASSDGQDGGSPLH TRBJ1-6 TRBV2 .
ASSIAPGDQPQH TRBJ1-5 TRBV19 .
ASSVRGSNTEAF TRBJ1-1 TRBV9 .
ASSQPTSGTQETQY TRBJ2-5 TRBV4-1 once
ASSFGPTPPYEQY TRBJ2-7 TRBV6-2/TRBV6-3 .
AWMAGGNYGYT TRBJ1-2 TRBV30 .
ASSRFGAPPTNTGELF TRBJ2-2 TRBV28 .
ASSLAGGQQETQY TRBJ2-5 TRBV6-4 .
ASIMDRGTGELF TRBJ2-2 TRBV2 .
ASSYRNTEAF TRBJ1-1 TRBV7-9 .
ATSDPGVAGGETQY TRBJ2-5 TRBV24-1 .
ATGLSYEQY TRBJ2-7 TRBV28 .
ASSLGRVEQF TRBJ2-1 TRBV11-2 .
ASSLGTGDNGYT TRBJ1-2 TRBV28 .
ASSTVNEQF TRBJ2-1 TRBV25-1 .